Below, 20 T cell receptor beta chains from the same sample are listed, as sequenced in a study of OX40 agonist ivuxolimab in advanced cancers. Clones were read by immunoSEQ multiplex PCR, and TCRdb kept only the in-frame ones, dropping some. The sample lists fewer than 100,000 clones, 89% occurring once. Sequencing was performed on CD4+ or CD8+ T cells sorted from blood, taken in a trial of the OX40 agonist ivuxolimab. The receptors shown here come from an adult with an advanced solid tumor such as melanoma, head and neck, liver or kidney cancer.

The chain has TRBV5-1 and TRBJ2-5; a possible D gene is TRBD1 (6 bases). The CDR3 covers 14 residues. Trimming cost V 6 bases and J 2 bases, with 14 bases left between them. CDR1 SGHRS and CDR2 YFSETQ come from the germline V gene. CDR3 coding DNA: TGCGCCAGCAATTTCGGACAGTTTCAAGAGACCCAGTACTTC. Translated: CASNFGQFQETQYF.

The rearrangement joins TRBV10-1 to TRBJ1-1; no definite D call. V lost 6 bases and J 4 bases, leaving 12 bases between the germline ends. CDR1 WNHNN and CDR2 SYGVQD come from the germline V gene (reference sequence). CDR3 length: 13 residues. CDR3 in DNA: TGCGCCAGCAGAGACAAACTTAGCACTGAAGCTTTCTTT. It specifies CASRDKLSTEAFF.

The gene calls are TRBV28 and TRBJ1-5, with TRBD1 matching over 8 bases. The junction had 6 bases not matched to a gene; V was cut back by 4 bases and J by 4 bases. The CDR3 contains 15 residues. CDR1 and CDR2 (germline): MDHEN, SYDVKM. The CDR3 bases are TGTGCCAGCAGTTCGGGACAGGTGAGGAATCAGCCCCAGCATTTT. Residues: CASSSGQVRNQPQHF.

The chain has TRBV27 and TRBJ1-4, with unresolved D. CDR3 length: 13 residues. Germline assignment: CDR1 MNHEY and CDR2 SMNVEV (reference sequence). Trimming took 1 base from V and 8 from J, leaving 8 bases between them. CDR3 sequence: CASSLLSGEKLFF. Written as DNA, the CDR3 is TGTGCCAGCAGTTTATTATCCGGGGAAAAACTGTTTTTT. The full variable domain, rest sourced from reference TRBV27 and TRBJ1-4, is EAQVTQNPRYLITVTGKKLTVTCSQNMNHEYMSWYRQDPGLGLRQIYYSMNVEVTDKGDVPEGYKVSRKEKRNFPLILESPSPNQTSLYFCASSLLSGEKLFFGSGTQLSVL.

The chain has TRBV6-4 and TRBJ2-2, with D perhaps TRBD1 (6 bases). The CDR3 consists of 15 residues. The germline CDR1 and CDR2 sequences are MRHNA and SNTAGT. Deletions cut 6 bases from V and 1 base from J, with 12 bases between. CDR3 nucleotide sequence: TGTGCCAGCAGACCCGAGGGACAGAACACCGGGGAGCTGTTTTTT. It is translated as CASRPEGQNTGELFF.

The V and J genes are TRBV4-3 and TRBJ2-3; D unresolved. Trimming took off 0 bases at V and 8 bases at J, with 9 bases between the two ends. Per the germline V gene, CDR1 is LGHNA and CDR2 is YSLEER. This CDR3 contains 13 residues. CDR3 in amino acids: CASSQETESTQYF. The CDR3 coding sequence is TGCGCCAGCAGCCAAGAGACCGAGTCTACGCAGTATTTT.

This sequence joins TRBV2 and TRBJ1-1, with 11 bases lining up with TRBD1. Germline V gives CDR1 SNHLY, CDR2 FYNNEI. This CDR3 comprises 19 residues. The trim removed 6 bases at V and 4 bases at J, leaving 19 bases unmatched. CDR3 residues: CASRTMPRTGGFRATEAFF. The CDR3 DNA reads as TGTGCCAGCAGGACGATGCCTCGGACAGGGGGCTTTAGGGCCACTGAAGCTTTCTTT. Filled out from reference TRBV2 and TRBJ1-1, the complete variable domain reads EPEVTQTPSHQVTQMGQEVILRCVPISNHLYFYWYRQILGQKVEFLVSFYNNEISEKSEIFDDQFSVERPDGSNFTLKIRSTKLEDSAMYFCASRTMPRTGGFRATEAFFGQGTRLTVV.

Turning to this clone: This sample includes further DNA sequences coding for the same CDR3. The chain combines TRBV5-1 with TRBJ2-5, with 8 bases aligning to TRBD2. Trimming removed 1 base from V and 2 bases from J; junction bases left unmatched: 1. Germline CDR1 and CDR2: SGHRS and YFSETQ. The CDR3 consists of 14 residues. In nucleotides, the CDR3 is TGCGCCAGCAGCTTGACTAGCGGACAAGAGACCCAGTACTTC. This gives the protein CASSLTSGQETQYF.

The rearrangement links TRBV5-1 to TRBJ2-3, with a possible D match to TRBD2 (7 bases). Germline V gives CDR1 SGHRS, CDR2 YFSETQ. The CDR3 extends over 13 amino acids. The ends were cut back, 5 bases at V and 4 bases at J, with 11 bases in the middle. The CDR3 sequence: CASRRGGADTQYF. The CDR3 coding sequence is TGCGCCAGCAGGAGGGGGGGTGCAGATACGCAGTATTTT.

The V and J genes are TRBV18 and TRBJ2-5; D gene uncertain. The CDR3 spans 14 residues. V lost 3 bases and J lost 5, with 13 bases in between. CDR1 KGHSH and CDR2 LQKENI come from the germline V gene. The CDR3 loop reads CASSPTPGRETQYF. CDR3 bases: TGTGCCAGCTCACCTACCCCAGGAAGGGAGACCCAGTACTTC.

The V and J genes are TRBV19 and TRBJ1-2; TRBD1 is a possible D gene (5 bases). CDR1 is LNHDA and CDR2 is SQIVND in the germline V gene (reference sequence). Trimming pared 3 bases from V and 2 bases from J, leaving 13 bases between. The CDR3 has 15 amino acids. CDR3 sequence reads: CASSIQGGSNYGYTF. CDR3 in DNA: TGTGCCAGTAGTATTCAGGGTGGCTCCAACTATGGCTACACCTTC.

This clone was recorded a few times. V and J are TRBV27 and TRBJ1-6; tentative D call: TRBD1 (6 bases). The CDR3 length is 15 residues. Trimming left V 5 bases short and J 5 bases short, with 13 bases between. CDR1 is MNHEY and CDR2 is SMNVEV in the germline V gene (reference sequence). The CDR3 spells CASSPRRQDNSPLHF. The CDR3 nucleotides are TGTGCCAGCAGTCCTAGAAGACAGGATAATTCACCCCTCCACTTT.

In this sample, this clone turned up a few times. The J gene is TRBJ1-2, the V gene TRBV4-3; perhaps TRBD1 as D (5 bases). The CDR3 consists of 14 residues. V was cut by 0 bases and J by 7 bases, with 12 bases left in between. The germline CDR1 and CDR2 sequences are LGHNA and YSLEER. CDR3: CASSQEVRDLGYTF. The CDR3 coding sequence is TGCGCCAGCAGCCAAGAAGTTCGGGACCTTGGCTACACCTTC.

This clone was recorded a few times. The J gene is TRBJ1-1, the V gene TRBV18; no definite D call. This CDR3 contains 14 residues. Germline CDR1 KGHSH, CDR2 LQKENI. V was trimmed by 3 bases and J by 4 bases, leaving 12 bases between them. The DNA of the CDR3 is TGTGCCAGCTCACCTGCTCTGACGGTCACTGAAGCTTTCTTT. Its translation: CASSPALTVTEAFF.

The chain links TRBV4-3 to TRBJ1-1; D gene ambiguous. V shed 5 bases and J shed 1 base, with 11 bases lying between them. In germline, CDR1 is LGHNA, CDR2 YSLEER. The CDR3 contains 14 residues. CDR3 residues: CASSSDGPNTEAFF. The CDR3 DNA reads as TGCGCCAGCAGCTCAGACGGGCCGAACACTGAAGCTTTCTTT.

The genes are TRBV7-2 and TRBJ2-7; 7 bases map to TRBD1. V lost 2 bases, J lost 3 bases, and 7 bases stayed unmatched. CDR1 and CDR2 (germline): SGHTA, FQGNSA. The CDR3 is 15 amino acids. CDR3 amino acids: CASSLRPDRDYEQYF. CDR3 bases: TGTGCCAGCAGCTTACGACCAGACAGGGACTACGAGCAGTACTTC.

The chain combines TRBV5-1 with TRBJ1-2; 7 bases map to TRBD1. Germline CDR1 is SGHRS and CDR2 is YFSETQ. J was trimmed by 8 bases and V by 0 bases; bases with no gene match: 13. This CDR3 contains 16 residues. As DNA, the CDR3 is TGCGCCAGCAGCTTGGACCCTCATACAGGGGAGATGGGCTACACCTTC. Its protein product is CASSLDPHTGEMGYTF.

The V and J genes are TRBV28 and TRBJ1-2, with D hard to call. The germline gives CDR1 MDHEN, CDR2 SYDVKM. This CDR3 spans 14 amino acids. The germline V and J ends were trimmed by 5 bases and 4 bases, with 14 bases remaining between them. The CDR3 DNA sequence: TGTGCCAGCAGTACCGGGCAGGCATCCTATGGCTACACCTTC. Residues: CASSTGQASYGYTF.

This rearrangement joins TRBV6-5 to TRBJ1-3; D is possibly TRBD1 (5 bases). The germline V gene has CDR1 MNHEY and CDR2 SVGAGI. V was shortened by 4 bases and J by 2 bases, with 15 bases between the two germline ends. The CDR3 sequence is 16 residues long. CDR3 nucleotides: TGTGCCAGCAGTTCCGGACAACTTGTGCCTGGAAACACCATATATTTT. Its translation is CASSSGQLVPGNTIYF.

The rearrangement joins TRBV7-6 to TRBJ1-6; 7 bases match TRBD1. The V segment lost 1 base and the J segment 10 bases; nucleotides outside the gene matches: 4. CDR3 length: 14 amino acids. Germline CDR1 SGHVS, CDR2 FNYEAQ. The CDR3 spells CASSLVGGGSPLHF. DNA for the CDR3: TGTGCCAGCAGCTTAGTAGGGGGCGGGTCACCCCTCCACTTT.